This TCR beta chain derives from a study of blood T cell repertoires in COVID-19. Whole-study context: The United States, Italy and Spain provided the acute and convalescent COVID-19 samples.

Libraries were prepared by immunoSEQ multiplex PCR; TCRdb keeps only in-frame clonotypes and omits some of them. The sample lists 150,000 to 200,000 clones, roughly four fifths occurring once. The sample taken for sequencing was peripheral blood. This sequence originates from a human donor with acute or convalescent COVID-19. The donor label of this sample is uncertain.

CDR3 loop: CASSESSYNSPLHF. The CDR3 coding sequence is TGTGCCAGCAGTGAGAGCTCCTATAATTCACCCCTCCACTTT. The chain uses TRBV28 and TRBJ1-6; D unclear. Germline V gene lookup returns CDR1 MDHEN and CDR2 SYDVKM. The V end was cut by 5 bases, the J end by 0 bases, with 5 bases between. The CDR3 is 14 residues long.